Shown below are 25 T cell receptor beta chains from a single sample sequenced in a study of OX40 agonist ivuxolimab in advanced cancers. Profiling relied on immunoSEQ multiplex PCR, and the TCRdb table lists in-frame clones only, not all of them. Of about 89,000 clones in the sample, approximately 91% were seen once. The sample was CD4+ or CD8+ T cells sorted from blood, taken in a trial of the OX40 agonist ivuxolimab. Source of these receptors: an adult with an advanced solid tumor such as melanoma, head and neck, liver or kidney cancer.

The chain links TRBV11-2 to TRBJ1-1; D remains ambiguous. Germline values: CDR1 SGHAT, CDR2 FQNNGV. This CDR3 spans 13 amino acids. V was trimmed by 4 bases and J by 6 bases, leaving 12 bases between them. The CDR3 nucleotides are TGTGCCAGCAGCTCGTATAAAGGGCCTGAAGCTTTCTTT. Amino acids: CASSSYKGPEAFF.

This clone was recorded a few times. The chain uses TRBV19 and TRBJ1-2; 8 bases match TRBD1. With 7 bases clipped from V and 0 bases from J, the junction kept 4 bases outside the gene matches. Per germline, CDR1 LNHDA and CDR2 SQIVND (reference sequence). The CDR3 is 14 residues long. The CDR3 bases are TGTGCCAGTACCCGACAGGGGACTAACTATGGCTACACCTTC. It is translated as CASTRQGTNYGYTF.

The genes are TRBV19 and TRBJ2-2; a weak D match, TRBD1 (6 bases). Trimming removed 6 bases from V and 4 bases from J, with 15 bases in between. Per the germline V gene, CDR1 is LNHDA and CDR2 is SQIVND (reference sequence). The CDR3 totals 15 residues. The CDR3 loop reads CASRSSGAGTGELFF. The CDR3 region has the DNA TGTGCCAGTAGGAGTTCAGGGGCCGGCACCGGGGAGCTGTTTTTT.

The genes are TRBV20-1 and TRBJ2-7, with D hard to call. Germline values: CDR1 DFQATT, CDR2 SNEGSKA (reference sequence). CDR3 length equals 11 residues. V dropped 3 bases and J dropped 3 bases, with 6 bases sitting between them. The CDR3 protein is CSARKNYEQYF. CDR3 in DNA: TGCAGTGCTAGGAAAAACTACGAGCAGTACTTC.

The rearrangement joins TRBV30 to TRBJ2-2; 9 bases agree with TRBD2. CDR3 length: 16 amino acids. From germline, CDR1 is GTSNPN and CDR2 SVGIG (reference sequence). V shed 0 bases and J 6 bases; nucleotides not matched to a gene: 8. CDR3 coding DNA: TGTGCCTGGAGTGTTCGGCGGGAGGGCCCCGCCGGGGAGCTGTTTTTT. Its translation is CAWSVRREGPAGELFF.

The chain recombines TRBV6-1 with TRBJ1-1, with D perhaps TRBD1 (5 bases). V was clipped by 4 bases and J by 4 bases, with 22 bases between them. In germline, CDR1 is MNHNS, CDR2 SASEGT. This CDR3 is built from 17 residues. The chain's CDR3 is CASSGSRVSSGTTEAFF. In nucleotides, the CDR3 is TGTGCCAGCAGTGGGAGCAGGGTTAGTTCCGGGACCACTGAAGCTTTCTTT.

The chain links TRBV29-1 to TRBJ2-4, with 7 bases matching TRBD1. The CDR3 is made up of 14 amino acids. With 6 bases clipped from V and 0 bases from J, the junction kept 5 bases outside the gene matches. Germline CDR1 SQVTM, CDR2 ANQGSEA. The CDR3 DNA reads TGCAGCGTGATGGACAGGCTAGCCAAAAACATTCAGTACTTC. Translating it yields CSVMDRLAKNIQYF.

The V gene is TRBV30, the J gene TRBJ1-2; D is unresolved. V was shortened by 4 bases and J by 5 bases, with 11 bases between the two germline ends. This CDR3 has 12 amino acids. In germline, CDR1 is GTSNPN, CDR2 SVGIG (reference sequence). The CDR3 DNA is TGTGCCTGGAAACTTGGGAGTTATGGCTACACCTTC. Its translation: CAWKLGSYGYTF. Variable domain in full (rest from reference TRBV30 and TRBJ1-2): SQTIHQWPATLVQPVGSPLSLECTVEGTSNPNLYWYRQAAGRGLQLLFYSVGIGQISSEVPQNLSASRPQDRQFILSSKKLLLSDSGFYLCAWKLGSYGYTFGSGTRLTVV.

This rearrangement joins TRBV10-2 to TRBJ2-3; D remains unclear. V lost 4 bases, J lost 2 bases, and 22 bases lay in between. The germline CDR1 and CDR2 sequences are WSHSY and SAAADI. This CDR3 has 18 amino acids. CDR3 DNA: TGCGCCAGCAGTGTTCCCGACGCACTGCTCACACACACAGATACGCAGTATTTT. This translates into CASSVPDALLTHTDTQYF.

This clone was counted a single time. The genes are TRBV29-1 and TRBJ2-1; 8 bases are shared with TRBD2. V was clipped by 8 bases and J by 7 bases; unmatched bases: 10. The CDR3 totals 13 residues. Germline CDR1 reads SQVTM; CDR2 reads ANQGSEA. CDR3 amino acids: CSSSGGAWNEQFF. DNA for the CDR3: TGCAGCTCCTCGGGGGGGGCCTGGAATGAGCAGTTCTTC.

The rearrangement joins TRBV28 to TRBJ1-4; D gene ambiguous. CDR1 and CDR2 (germline): MDHEN, SYDVKM. The V end lost 5 bases, the J end lost 6 bases, and 10 bases lay between the germline ends. This CDR3 contains 13 residues. The DNA for the CDR3 is TGTGCCAGCAGTCCCAGTGGTTATGAAAAACTGTTTTTT. Translating gives CASSPSGYEKLFF. Full variable domain (rest looked up from reference TRBV28 and TRBJ1-4): DVKVTQSSRYLVKRTGEKVFLECVQDMDHENMFWYRQDPGLGLRLIYFSYDVKMKEKGDIPEGYSVSREKKERFSLILESASTNQTSMYLCASSPSGYEKLFFGSGTQLSVL.

This chain links TRBV28 with TRBJ2-4; a possible D gene is TRBD2 (7 bases). Germline CDR1 reads MDHEN; CDR2 reads SYDVKM. Trimming pared 6 bases from V and 4 bases from J, leaving 19 bases between. CDR3 size: 16 residues. CDR3 region: CASSGWGGLKKNIQYF. CDR3 in DNA: TGTGCCAGCAGCGGATGGGGGGGCTTGAAGAAAAACATTCAGTACTTC.

CDR3 loop: CASKESGTDTQYF. The CDR3 DNA follows: TGTGCCAGCAAGGAGTCGGGCACAGATACGCAGTATTTT. The chain couples TRBV6-4 to TRBJ2-3; D unclear. The V and J ends lost 7 bases and 1 base respectively, with 9 bases between them. Looked up from germline, CDR1 is MRHNA and CDR2 is SNTAGT. CDR3 length: 13 amino acids.

The chain uses TRBV29-1 and TRBJ2-1; TRBD1 agrees at 9 bases. Germline values: CDR1 SQVTM, CDR2 ANQGSEA. CDR3 size: 15 residues. This CDR3 reads CSAQTGTGYSDEQFF. The CDR3 nucleotides are TGCAGTGCCCAAACCGGGACAGGGTATAGTGATGAGCAGTTCTTC.

The V call is TRBV27, the J call TRBJ2-1; D is unclear. The CDR3 has 15 residues. Trimming left V 3 bases short and J 0 bases short, with 9 bases between. Germline-derived CDR1 and CDR2 are MNHEY and SMNVEV (reference sequence). CDR3 region: CASSFGNPSYNEQFF. The CDR3 DNA reads as TGTGCCAGCAGTTTTGGTAATCCCTCCTACAATGAGCAGTTCTTC.

This chain uses TRBV6-6 with TRBJ1-5, with D possibly being TRBD1 (6 bases). CDR3 length: 14 amino acids. Germline V gene data show CDR1 as MNHNY and CDR2 as SVGAGI (reference sequence). Between the trimmed V and J ends, which lost 6 bases and 5 bases, there was a span of 14 bases. CDR3 loop: CASRLGASDQPQHF. The CDR3, as DNA: TGTGCCAGCAGACTGGGGGCTTCGGATCAGCCCCAGCATTTT.

The chain links TRBV30 to TRBJ2-7, with 14 bases fitting TRBD2. The CDR3 is 16 residues long. Germline assignment: CDR1 GTSNPN and CDR2 SVGIG (reference sequence). V lost 1 base to trimming and J lost 6 bases; unmatched junction nucleotides: 8. The chain's CDR3 is CAWSAKGLAGAGEQYF. CDR3 bases: TGTGCCTGGAGTGCCAAGGGACTAGCGGGAGCCGGCGAGCAGTACTTC.

The V and J genes are TRBV28 and TRBJ1-4; 8 bases are a match to TRBD1. CDR3 length equals 15 residues. The V gene end was trimmed by 5 bases and the J gene end by 6 bases; junction bases not matched to a gene: 8. Per the germline V gene, CDR1 is MDHEN and CDR2 is SYDVKM. This chain's CDR3 is CASSPWGQADEKLFF. In DNA form, the CDR3 reads TGTGCCAGCAGTCCGTGGGGACAGGCAGATGAAAAACTGTTTTTT.

The rearrangement links TRBV7-2 to TRBJ2-7; D could derive from TRBD1 or TRBD2 (5 bases each). Germline loops: CDR1 SGHTA, CDR2 FQGNSA. V was pared by 6 bases and J by 5 bases, with 17 bases between. This CDR3 comprises 14 residues. CDR3 protein: CASSLIGTGNEQYF. For the CDR3, the DNA is TGTGCCAGCAGTCTTATCGGGACCGGAAACGAGCAGTACTTC.

J is TRBJ1-1 and V is TRBV7-2; a possible D gene is TRBD1 (5 bases). CDR3 length equals 16 residues. Trimming removed 1 base at V and 0 bases at J, with 12 bases between. Per germline, CDR1 SGHTA and CDR2 FQGNSA. CDR3 in DNA: TGTGCCAGCAGCTTAGATGGCAGGGCTATGAACACTGAAGCTTTCTTT. Translation gives CASSLDGRAMNTEAFF.

The V gene is TRBV20-1, the J gene TRBJ1-1, with unresolved D. V lost 0 bases, J lost 6 bases, and 5 bases lay in between. The CDR3 is 11 residues long. Germline assignment: CDR1 DFQATT and CDR2 SNEGSKA (reference sequence). CDR3 DNA sequence: TGCAGTGCTAGAGATATTCCTGAAGCTTTCTTT. Protein sequence: CSARDIPEAFF.

This chain connects TRBV10-3 to TRBJ2-3, with 10 bases aligning to TRBD2. This CDR3 spans 16 amino acids. With V trimmed by 7 bases and J by 2 bases, 9 bases remained unmatched. CDR1 is ENHRY and CDR2 is SYGVKD in the germline V gene. This chain's CDR3 is CAITAGLAETTDTQYF. The DNA for the CDR3 is TGTGCCATCACCGCTGGACTAGCGGAAACCACAGATACGCAGTATTTT.

V and J are TRBV7-2 and TRBJ1-2; maybe TRBD1 (5 bases). The CDR3 has 17 residues. Trimming took 6 bases from V and 2 from J, leaving 22 bases between them. CDR1 and CDR2 (germline): SGHTA, FQGNSA. CDR3: CASSGQGPLLTNYGYTF. CDR3 coding DNA: TGTGCCAGCAGTGGGCAGGGCCCCTTATTAACGAACTATGGCTACACCTTC. The entire variable domain, with the rest obtained from reference TRBV7-2 and TRBJ1-2, is as follows: GAGVSQSPSNKVTEKGKDVELRCDPISGHTALYWYRQSLGQGLEFLIYFQGNSAPDKSGLPSDRFSAERTGGSVSTLTIQRTQQEDSAVYLCASSGQGPLLTNYGYTFGSGTRLTVV.

This chain uses TRBV7-9 with TRBJ1-2, with TRBD1 as a possible D gene (6 bases). The CDR3 runs 15 residues. V was clipped by 5 bases and J by 2 bases, with 15 bases between them. Germline-derived CDR1 and CDR2 are SEHNR and FQNEAQ (reference sequence). The CDR3 sequence is CASSPSGRGNYGYTF. DNA for the CDR3: TGTGCCAGCAGCCCTAGCGGGAGGGGGAACTATGGCTACACCTTC.

This sequence joins TRBV19 and TRBJ1-4, with a possible D match to TRBD1 (6 bases). Germline CDR1 is LNHDA and CDR2 is SQIVND (reference sequence). V lost 6 bases and J lost 7, with 18 bases in between. There are 15 residues in the CDR3. DNA of the CDR3: TGTGCCAGTAGCCCCATTGAGGGGGGTAGTGAAAAACTGTTTTTT. The encoded protein is CASSPIEGGSEKLFF.